Below are 28 T cell receptor beta chains sequenced from a single sample in a study of blood T cell repertoires in COVID-19. The assay was immunoSEQ multiplex PCR, and TCRdb's table has in-frame clones only and misses some. The sample records 15,000 or so clones, approximately 86% being singletons. Sequenced sample: peripheral blood. The receptor source for this set is a human donor in a cohort sampled during active COVID-19.

This chain connects TRBV29-1 to TRBJ2-1; 10 nucleotides agree with TRBD2. V was clipped by 7 bases and J by 1 base; unmatched bases: 7. The V gene's germline CDR1 is SQVTM and CDR2 ANQGSEA. This CDR3 has 15 residues. This CDR3 reads CSEIAGGRSYNEQFF. The DNA of the CDR3 is TGCAGCGAAATAGCGGGGGGTCGTTCCTACAATGAGCAGTTCTTC.

The chain uses TRBV2 and TRBJ1-2; perhaps TRBD1 as D (5 bases). There are 13 residues in the CDR3. The germline V gene has CDR1 SNHLY and CDR2 FYNNEI. Trimming cost V 8 bases and J 1 base, with 11 bases left between them. The CDR3 bases are TGTGCCAGCTGGGGCAGATTTAACTATGGCTACACCTTC. The encoded protein is CASWGRFNYGYTF.

The gene calls are TRBV6-5 and TRBJ1-1; no clear D. Between the trimmed V and J ends, which lost 5 bases and 2 bases, there was a span of 9 bases. CDR1 and CDR2 from the germline V gene are MNHEY and SVGAGI. The CDR3 runs 13 residues. CDR3 amino acids: CASSPYENTEAFF. For the CDR3, the DNA is TGTGCCAGCAGTCCCTATGAAAACACTGAAGCTTTCTTT.

Comments on this clone: Other DNA sequences in the sample encode the same CDR3. The chain has TRBV4-1 and TRBJ1-1; the D is unclear. The CDR3 length is 13 residues. Trimming took 0 bases from V and 4 from J, leaving 6 bases between them. Germline assignment: CDR1 MGHRA and CDR2 YSYEKL. DNA of the CDR3: TGCGCCAGCAGCCAAGATCGGTCCACTGAAGCTTTCTTT. Translating it yields CASSQDRSTEAFF.

V usage is TRBV6-4 and J usage is TRBJ2-1; TRBD2 might be the D (5 bases). Germline values: CDR1 MRHNA, CDR2 SNTAGT. This CDR3 is 11 amino acids long. Trimming removed 3 bases from V and 11 bases from J, with 8 bases in between. CDR3 loop: CASSDYGKQFF. CDR3 sequence (DNA): TGTGCCAGCAGTGATTACGGGAAGCAGTTCTTC.

V is TRBV19 and J is TRBJ2-3; 12 positions match TRBD2. CDR1 is LNHDA, CDR2 SQIVND, per germline (reference sequence). The CDR3 contains 19 residues. Germline trimming cut 2 bases from V and 1 base from J; bases unmatched to any gene: 10. The CDR3 DNA sequence: TGTGCCAGTAGTATAACTAGCGGGGGGACCTCTGTCGGCACAGATACGCAGTATTTT. Its translation: CASSITSGGTSVGTDTQYF.

The gene calls are TRBV11-2 and TRBJ2-1, with unresolved D. Germline V gene data show CDR1 as SGHAT and CDR2 as FQNNGV. The CDR3 totals 17 residues. The V end lost 0 bases, the J end lost 0 bases, and 12 bases lay between the germline ends. In DNA form, the CDR3 reads TGTGCCAGCAGCTTAGATCCGCGGAGCCCCTCCTACAATGAGCAGTTCTTC. It is translated as CASSLDPRSPSYNEQFF.

This sequence joins TRBV11-3 and TRBJ1-1, with D perhaps matching TRBD1 (5 bases). This CDR3 has 15 amino acids. The V and J ends lost 1 base and 4 bases respectively, with 13 bases between them. CDR1 and CDR2 (germline): SGHNT, YENEEA. CDR3 loop: CASSLAPGGGTEAFF. DNA for the CDR3: TGTGCCAGCAGCTTAGCCCCGGGGGGGGGCACTGAAGCTTTCTTT.

The table lists this clone with a few counts. The V call is TRBV29-1, the J call TRBJ1-1; the D gene is possibly TRBD1 (6 bases). The CDR3 has 13 residues. V gave up 8 bases and J gave up 1 base, with 14 bases separating them. Per the germline V gene, CDR1 is SQVTM and CDR2 is ANQGSEA. The CDR3 loop reads CSTVTGTNTEAFF. The DNA of the CDR3 is TGCAGCACCGTGACAGGAACGAACACTGAAGCTTTCTTT.

The genes are TRBV10-3 and TRBJ1-1; D unclear. Between the trimmed V and J ends, which lost 0 bases and 9 bases, there was a span of 14 bases. Germline assignment: CDR1 ENHRY and CDR2 SYGVKD. The CDR3 totals 14 residues. The CDR3 sequence is CAISESTFGFQAFF. CDR3 nucleotide sequence: TGTGCCATCAGTGAGTCGACTTTCGGTTTTCAAGCTTTCTTT.

The chain employs TRBV19 and TRBJ2-6, with a weak D call TRBD1 (6 bases). The V gene lost 6 bases and the J gene lost 0 bases, with 15 bases spanning the gap. The germline V gene encodes CDR1 LNHDA and CDR2 SQIVND (reference sequence). The CDR3 runs to 17 residues. CDR3 amino acids: CASRTGTFRSGANVLTF. The DNA of the CDR3 is TGTGCCAGTAGGACAGGCACTTTTCGCTCTGGGGCCAACGTCCTGACTTTC. Filled out from reference TRBV19 and TRBJ2-6, the complete variable domain reads DGGITQSPKYLFRKEGQNVTLSCEQNLNHDAMYWYRQDPGQGLRLIYYSQIVNDFQKGDIAEGYSVSREKKESFPLTVTSAQKNPTAFYLCASRTGTFRSGANVLTFGAGSRLTVL.

This chain uses TRBV6-6 with TRBJ2-2; TRBD2 aligns across 9 bases. The CDR3 totals 16 residues. V lost 0 bases to trimming and J lost 7 bases; unmatched junction nucleotides: 6. Germline CDR1 MNHNY, CDR2 SVGAGI (reference sequence). The CDR3 region has the DNA TGTGCCAGCAGTTACTCGTCTAGCGGGGTCGGCGGGGAGCTGTTTTTT. Protein product: CASSYSSSGVGGELFF.

This clone was observed a single time. The chain has TRBV5-1 and TRBJ2-2, with D possibly TRBD1 on 6 matching bases. This CDR3 spans 14 amino acids. The ends were cut back, 4 bases at V and 6 bases at J, with 13 bases in the middle. The germline CDR1 and CDR2 sequences are SGHRS and YFSETQ. CDR3 bases: TGCGCCAGCAGCGCCAGGGGCTGGGCCGGGGAGCTGTTTTTT. It is translated as CASSARGWAGELFF.

By share of the sample, this clone is medium-sized. The chain is built from TRBV10-2 and TRBJ1-5; tentative D call: TRBD1 (5 bases). The CDR3 totals 15 residues. The V gene's germline CDR1 is WSHSY and CDR2 SAAADI. V lost 3 bases to trimming and J lost 3 bases, with 12 bases between them. As DNA, the CDR3 is TGCGCCAGCAGTGAAGAGCAGGGTCCCAATCAGCCCCAGCATTTT. Translating gives CASSEEQGPNQPQHF.

J is TRBJ2-1 and V is TRBV7-9; D possibly corresponds to TRBD2 (6 bases). Trimming removed 5 bases at V and 3 bases at J, with 14 bases between. The CDR3 runs 15 residues. From germline, CDR1 is SEHNR and CDR2 FQNEAQ (reference sequence). CDR3 nucleotide sequence: TGTGCCAGCAGCCCCCCGCAGACTAGCTACAATGAGCAGTTCTTC. As protein: CASSPPQTSYNEQFF.

The rearrangement joins TRBV9 to TRBJ1-2; 7 bases are shared with TRBD1. The germline V gene encodes CDR1 SGDLS and CDR2 YYNGEE. The trim removed 0 bases at V and 0 bases at J, leaving 5 bases unmatched. The CDR3 runs to 16 residues. The CDR3 loop reads CASSVGDRYSNYGYTF. The CDR3 DNA reads as TGTGCCAGCAGCGTAGGGGACAGATATTCTAACTATGGCTACACCTTC.

CDR3 amino acids: CASSSGWLGQETQYF. DNA of the CDR3: TGCGCCAGCAGCTCCGGGTGGCTAGGCCAAGAGACCCAGTACTTC. This rearrangement joins TRBV5-1 to TRBJ2-5, with D uncertain. This CDR3 is built from 15 residues. With 3 bases removed from V and 1 base from J, the gap between germline ends came to 13 bases. Germline V gives CDR1 SGHRS, CDR2 YFSETQ.

This clone was recorded only once. This chain uses TRBV29-1 with TRBJ2-1, with TRBD2 matching 8 bases. CDR3 size: 16 residues. Trimming cost V 1 base and J 2 bases; bases outside gene matches: 7. Germline CDR1 is SQVTM and CDR2 is ANQGSEA. The CDR3: CSVEVLSGSTYNEQFF. The CDR3 DNA sequence: TGCAGCGTTGAAGTACTAAGCGGGAGCACCTACAATGAGCAGTTCTTC.

This chain joins TRBV2 and TRBJ2-6, with a possible D match to TRBD1 (5 bases). From germline, CDR1 is SNHLY and CDR2 FYNNEI. The CDR3 length is 16 residues. Trimming removed 3 bases from V and 0 bases from J, with 9 bases in between. The DNA for the CDR3 is TGTGCCAGCAGTGACTGGGGCGTCTCTGGGGCCAACGTCCTGACTTTC. It encodes CASSDWGVSGANVLTF.

This clone appeared once. The rearrangement uses TRBV7-8 and TRBJ2-7, with a weak D call TRBD2 (6 bases). The germline V gene encodes CDR1 SGHVS and CDR2 FQNEAQ. This CDR3 comprises 14 residues. Trimming removed 1 base from V and 1 base from J, with 8 bases in between. This CDR3 is CASSLGGTSYEQYF. The CDR3 region has the DNA TGTGCCAGCAGCTTAGGTGGGACTTCCTACGAGCAGTACTTC.

This chain links TRBV6-5 with TRBJ2-2; 7 positions match TRBD1. Trimming took 2 bases from V and 5 from J; bases not matched to a gene: 8. The CDR3 sequence is 16 residues long. Germline CDR1 reads MNHEY; CDR2 reads SVGAGI. Here the CDR3 reads CASSYKDRVGTGELFF. The CDR3 DNA sequence: TGTGCCAGCAGTTACAAAGACAGGGTGGGAACCGGGGAGCTGTTTTTT.

The chain is built from TRBV7-9 and TRBJ2-7; the match to TRBD2 covers 7 bases. Trimming took 6 bases from V and 3 from J; bases not matched to a gene: 11. This CDR3 has 15 residues. Germline CDR1 is SEHNR and CDR2 is FQNEAQ (reference sequence). The CDR3 sequence: CASSPLGGDYYEQYF. In DNA, the CDR3 is TGTGCCAGCAGTCCCCTGGGGGGGGACTACTACGAGCAGTACTTC.

The rearrangement joins TRBV6-4 to TRBJ1-1; 7 nucleotides agree with TRBD1. CDR1 is MRHNA, CDR2 SNTAGT, per germline. With V trimmed by 2 bases and J by 0 bases, 3 bases remained unmatched. The CDR3 extends over 15 amino acids. The CDR3 here is CASSDRGLVNTEAFF. CDR3 nucleotides: TGTGCCAGCAGTGACAGGGGGCTTGTGAACACTGAAGCTTTCTTT.

The CDR3 loop reads CATSDLVPSGYNEQFF. In DNA, the CDR3 is TGTGCCACCAGTGATTTGGTACCTAGCGGGTACAATGAGCAGTTCTTC. This sequence joins TRBV24-1 and TRBJ2-1; 8 bases agree with TRBD2. Germline V gene sequence: CDR1 KGHDR, CDR2 SFDVKD. CDR3 length: 16 amino acids. The ends lost 0 bases at V and 4 bases at J; junction bases unmatched: 4.

The chain joins TRBV9 to TRBJ1-2; 8 nucleotides agree with TRBD1. CDR1 is SGDLS and CDR2 is YYNGEE in the germline V gene. This CDR3 is 13 amino acids long. The V gene end was trimmed by 0 bases and the J gene end by 6 bases; junction bases not matched to a gene: 1. For the CDR3, the DNA is TGTGCCAGCAGCGTAGCAGGGGGCAATGGCTACACCTTC. Translation: CASSVAGGNGYTF.

This clone has a single count. The chain employs TRBV19 and TRBJ1-5; 9 bases agree with TRBD1. The CDR3 contains 15 residues. The V gene's germline CDR1 is LNHDA and CDR2 SQIVND (reference sequence). With V trimmed by 7 bases and J by 7 bases, 11 bases remained unmatched. The CDR3 DNA reads as TGTGCCAGTATTCAGGGACAGGGCTTCGGCCAGCCCCAGCATTTT. Encoded protein: CASIQGQGFGQPQHF.

The V and J genes are TRBV6-2 or TRBV6-3 and TRBJ2-1; TRBD2 matches 12 bases. Trimming at V came to 2 bases and at J to 7 bases, leaving 15 bases not matched to a gene. The CDR3 contains 19 residues. Germline values: CDR1 MNHEY, CDR2 SVGEGT. CDR3 in DNA: TGTGCCAGCAGTTACGAGTTCGGACCGGGACTAGCGGGTCTTAATGAGCAGTTCTTC. Translating it yields CASSYEFGPGLAGLNEQFF.

In this sample, this clone turned up once. The chain couples TRBV10-3 to TRBJ1-2, with D maybe TRBD1 (5 bases). This CDR3 spans 14 amino acids. Trimming took off 4 bases at V and 4 bases at J, with 13 bases between the two ends. Germline V gene data show CDR1 as ENHRY and CDR2 as SYGVKD. The CDR3 coding sequence is TGTGCCATCAGTGCCCAACAGGTTACCTATGGCTACACCTTC. This translates into CAISAQQVTYGYTF.